The clone carrying this T cell receptor beta chain came up many times. The antigen remains undetermined. This sample was included in a study of T cells in Graves' hyperthyroidism and ophthalmopathy. Study context: Peripheral blood was secured at the point of initial diagnosis, before any treatment. Findings of the study overall: Patients with ophthalmopathy were separated from those with stable hyperthyroidism by a 13 V-J model. Onset of ophthalmopathy came a median roughly 6.9 months after the model predicted it.

In germline, CDR1 is SGHDN, CDR2 FVKESK. The CDR3 is 14 amino acids. V was clipped by 0 bases and J by 5 bases, with 10 bases between them. TCR beta CDR3 regions were amplified from RNA transcripts. HTBI primers were the set used in a first-round RT-PCR of the TCR CDR3. TCRdb called the multiplex PCR reads again in MiXCR, with one record for every CDR3 protein. The sample lists 450,000 to 650,000 distinct CDR3 sequences; 13% to 15% were seen once. For the diagnoses, clinical symptoms, serum thyroxine and TRAb, thyroid ultrasound and orbital computed tomography were used. The chain recombines TRBV14 with TRBJ1-2, with D possibly TRBD1 on 5 matching bases. Input material: blood. This clonotype originated in a woman between 18 and 30 years old with Graves' ophthalmopathy. CDR3: CASSQEGGPYGYTF. Here the CDR3 DNA reads TGTGCCAGCAGCCAAGAGGGGGGACCGTATGGCTACACCTTC. Filled out from reference TRBV14 and TRBJ1-2, the complete variable domain reads EAGVTQFPSHSVIEKGQTVTLRCDPISGHDNLYWYRRVMGKEIKFLLHFVKESKQDESGMPNNRFLAERTGGTYSTLKVQPAELEDSGVYFCASSQEGGPYGYTFGSGTRLTVV.